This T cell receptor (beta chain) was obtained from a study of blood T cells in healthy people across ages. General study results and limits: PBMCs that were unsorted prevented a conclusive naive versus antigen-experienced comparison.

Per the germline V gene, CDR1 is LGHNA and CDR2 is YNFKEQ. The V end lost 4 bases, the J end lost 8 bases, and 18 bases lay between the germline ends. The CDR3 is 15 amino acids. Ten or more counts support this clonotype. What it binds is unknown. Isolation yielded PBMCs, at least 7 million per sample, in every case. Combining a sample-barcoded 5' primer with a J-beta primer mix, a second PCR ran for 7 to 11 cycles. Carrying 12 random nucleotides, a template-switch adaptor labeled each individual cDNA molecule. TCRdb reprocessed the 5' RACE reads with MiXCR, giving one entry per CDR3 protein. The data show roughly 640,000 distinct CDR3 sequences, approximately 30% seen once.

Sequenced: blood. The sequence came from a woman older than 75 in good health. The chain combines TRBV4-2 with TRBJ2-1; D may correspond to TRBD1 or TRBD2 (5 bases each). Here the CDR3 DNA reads TGTGCCAGCAGCCCCAAGCGGCCGGGGCAATATGAGCAGTTCTTC. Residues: CASSPKRPGQYEQFF.